Shown below are 29 T cell receptor beta chains from a single sample sequenced in a study of shared clonotypes between healthy human individuals. The assay was immunoSEQ multiplex PCR, and TCRdb's table has in-frame clones only and misses some. Of around 690,000 clones in the sample, 90% were seen once. The source material was memory CD8+ T cells from PBMCs. The subset is: CD45RO+ cells pooled with CCR7-negative TemRA cells. These receptors came from a man between 18 and 29 years old in good health. Some clones in this sample may be carry-over from other donors' samples.

For the CDR3, the DNA is TGTGCCAGTACCGCAGGGATTTATGGCAATCAGCCCCAGCATTTT. Translation gives CASTAGIYGNQPQHF. V and J are TRBV19 and TRBJ1-5, with a tentative D call TRBD1 (5 bases). Trimming left V 7 bases short and J 2 bases short, with 15 bases between. Germline loops: CDR1 LNHDA, CDR2 SQIVND (reference sequence). This CDR3 contains 15 residues.

The V gene is TRBV4-1, the J gene TRBJ2-5, with D perhaps matching TRBD2 (5 bases). The CDR3 covers 17 residues. V lost 0 bases, J lost 2 bases, and 16 bases lay in between. Germline V gives CDR1 MGHRA, CDR2 YSYEKL. CDR3 in DNA: TGCGCCAGCAGCCAAGATAGGGTCGCAGAGGGTCAAGAGACCCAGTACTTC. Translation gives CASSQDRVAEGQETQYF.

The J gene is TRBJ2-1, the V gene TRBV7-9; 13 nucleotides match TRBD2. The CDR3 has 19 amino acids. Germline lookup yields CDR1 SEHNR and CDR2 FQNEAQ (reference sequence). V lost 5 bases and J lost 4; bases outside the gene matches: 14. The DNA for the CDR3 is TGTGCCAGCAGCCTTGATGGAACTAGCGGGAGGGCCGGGTACAATGAGCAGTTCTTC. Protein sequence: CASSLDGTSGRAGYNEQFF.

The chain has TRBV27 and TRBJ2-1; 11 nucleotides match TRBD2. The CDR3 sequence is 20 residues long. V dropped 4 bases and J dropped 5; count of bases not matched to a gene: 19. Per the germline V gene, CDR1 is MNHEY and CDR2 is SMNVEV (reference sequence). The CDR3, as DNA: TGTGCCAGCAGTTCCCCCCGGACGTCAGGACTAGCGGGCTTGGACAATGAGCAGTTCTTC. This encodes CASSSPRTSGLAGLDNEQFF.

The chain couples TRBV29-1 to TRBJ1-2; D remains ambiguous. Germline V CDR1 and CDR2: SQVTM, ANQGSEA. V was clipped by 4 bases and J by 8 bases, with 14 bases between them. The CDR3 contains 12 residues. The CDR3 reads CSVGVGLGGYTF. DNA for the CDR3: TGCAGCGTTGGAGTGGGGTTGGGAGGCTACACCTTC.

A single count supports this clone. This chain connects TRBV9 to TRBJ2-5; 11 bases map to TRBD1. V lost 0 bases and J lost 7; bases outside the gene matches: 5. In germline, CDR1 is SGDLS, CDR2 YYNGEE. The CDR3 runs to 15 residues. CDR3 amino acids: CASSVGTGGGRTQYF. The CDR3 DNA reads TGTGCCAGCAGCGTAGGGACAGGGGGCGGCCGGACCCAGTACTTC.

Comments on this clone: This specimen includes other DNA sequences encoding the same CDR3. V usage is TRBV4-1 and J usage is TRBJ2-7; D gene uncertain. V was pared by 1 base and J by 4 bases, with 8 bases between. The CDR3 totals 13 residues. Germline loops: CDR1 MGHRA, CDR2 YSYEKL. CDR3 in amino acids: CASSQVGSYEQYF. The CDR3 DNA reads TGCGCCAGCAGCCAAGTGGGGTCTTACGAGCAGTACTTC.

The chain links TRBV27 to TRBJ2-2, with TRBD2 matching over 10 bases. There are 16 residues in the CDR3. Looked up from germline, CDR1 is MNHEY and CDR2 is SMNVEV (reference sequence). Losses at the gene ends were 3 bases for V and 7 bases for J; bases not matched to a gene: 8. The CDR3 DNA sequence: TGTGCCAGCAGTTTTGTTAGCGGGAGGACCGACGGGGAGCTGTTTTTT. It encodes CASSFVSGRTDGELFF.

V is TRBV4-3 and J is TRBJ2-7; D is ambiguous. V lost 0 bases to trimming and J lost 0 bases, with 15 bases between them. This CDR3 is 17 amino acids long. Per the germline V gene, CDR1 is LGHNA and CDR2 is YSLEER. This chain's CDR3 is CASSQDRADEFSYEQYF. The CDR3, as DNA: TGCGCCAGCAGCCAAGATAGGGCGGATGAATTCTCCTACGAGCAGTACTTC.

The CDR3 bases are TGTGCCAGCAGTGAGATCCTCGGGCTAGAAGAGACCCAGTACTTC. Translation: CASSEILGLEETQYF. V gene TRBV25-1 combines with J gene TRBJ2-5; D call uncertain. The CDR3 loop spans 15 amino acids. CDR1 is MGHDK and CDR2 is SYGVNS in the germline V gene. V was cut by 3 bases and J by 3 bases, with 14 bases left in between.

This chain connects TRBV28 to TRBJ1-5, with unresolved D. The V end was cut by 5 bases, the J end by 0 bases, with 14 bases between. CDR3 length: 16 residues. The V gene's germline CDR1 is MDHEN and CDR2 SYDVKM. CDR3 in amino acids: CASSREAFDSNQPQHF. The CDR3 bases are TGTGCCAGCAGTAGGGAAGCTTTTGATAGCAATCAGCCCCAGCATTTT.

This clone was seen once. J is TRBJ2-5 and V is TRBV27; 7 nucleotides align to TRBD1. In germline, CDR1 is MNHEY, CDR2 SMNVEV (reference sequence). Trimming took 6 bases from V and 1 from J; bases not matched to a gene: 5. This CDR3 region has 14 residues. The CDR3 reads CASRDWTGQETQYF. In DNA, the CDR3 is TGTGCCAGCAGAGATTGGACAGGCCAAGAGACCCAGTACTTC.

This rearrangement joins TRBV27 to TRBJ1-2; no firm D call. Germline CDR1 reads MNHEY; CDR2 reads SMNVEV (reference sequence). This CDR3 region has 15 residues. V was shortened by 2 bases and J by 2 bases, with 12 bases between the two germline ends. CDR3 DNA sequence: TGTGCCAGCAGTTTAGCAACCTACCTAAACTATGGCTACACCTTC. This encodes CASSLATYLNYGYTF.

The V call is TRBV9, the J call TRBJ2-2; 7 bases align to TRBD2. Germline lookup yields CDR1 SGDLS and CDR2 YYNGEE. V lost 1 base to trimming and J lost 4 bases; unmatched junction nucleotides: 4. The CDR3 is 15 residues long. CDR3: CASSVWEGATGELFF. CDR3 nucleotides: TGTGCCAGCAGCGTATGGGAGGGAGCCACCGGGGAGCTGTTTTTT.

V usage is TRBV11-3 and J usage is TRBJ2-5; tentatively, D is TRBD2 (7 bases). The V end lost 5 bases, the J end lost 1 base, and 17 bases lay between the germline ends. CDR1 is SGHNT, CDR2 YENEEA, per germline. The CDR3 totals 16 residues. The CDR3 is CASSRRGREPQETQYF. In DNA, the CDR3 is TGTGCCAGCAGCCGACGGGGGCGGGAGCCCCAAGAGACCCAGTACTTC.

The J gene is TRBJ2-3, the V gene TRBV5-8; D gene uncertain. V gave up 0 bases and J gave up 4 bases, with 6 bases separating them. Germline CDR1 is SGHTS and CDR2 is YDEGEE. The CDR3 length is 13 residues. The CDR3 DNA reads TGTGCCAGCAGCTTGGGTTTGTCAGATACGCAGTATTTT. Translation gives CASSLGLSDTQYF.

V gene TRBV19 combines with J gene TRBJ2-7; D may be TRBD2 (6 bases). This CDR3 comprises 14 residues. Germline values: CDR1 LNHDA, CDR2 SQIVND (reference sequence). Deletions cut 4 bases from V and 2 bases from J, with 12 bases between. The CDR3 nucleotides are TGTGCCAGTAGTACTTTCGGGGGTACCTACGAGCAGTACTTC. This translates into CASSTFGGTYEQYF.

This clone occurred once. The chain joins TRBV28 to TRBJ2-2; a weak D match, TRBD1 (6 bases). V was pared by 5 bases and J by 3 bases, with 19 bases between. The CDR3 sequence is 17 residues long. Germline CDR1 and CDR2: MDHEN and SYDVKM. DNA of the CDR3: TGTGCCAGCAGTGGGCTAATCAGGGGTTTATACACCGGGGAGCTGTTTTTT. This encodes CASSGLIRGLYTGELFF.

The chain is built from TRBV27 and TRBJ1-1; unclear D gene. Germline CDR1 reads MNHEY; CDR2 reads SMNVEV (reference sequence). CDR3 size: 14 residues. The V end lost 3 bases, the J end lost 0 bases, and 8 bases lay between the germline ends. The chain's CDR3 is CASSFGVMNTEAFF. The CDR3 bases are TGTGCCAGCAGTTTTGGGGTCATGAACACTGAAGCTTTCTTT.

This rearrangement joins TRBV5-6 to TRBJ2-7; TRBD1 might be the D (6 bases). V was trimmed by 2 bases and J by 2 bases, leaving 17 bases between them. The CDR3 spans 16 residues. Looked up from germline, CDR1 is SGHDT and CDR2 is YYEEEE. The CDR3: CASSLEGGPTPYEQYF. CDR3 coding DNA: TGTGCCAGCAGCTTAGAAGGGGGACCGACCCCCTACGAGCAGTACTTC.

CDR3 nucleotide sequence: TGTGCCAGCACCGCCCCCGGACAGGGGAATCAGCCCCAGCATTTT. It codes for CASTAPGQGNQPQHF. The rearrangement joins TRBV6-5 to TRBJ1-5; 9 bases align to TRBD1. Germline CDR1 reads MNHEY; CDR2 reads SVGAGI. This CDR3 has 15 residues. The V gene end was trimmed by 7 bases and the J gene end by 4 bases; junction bases not matched to a gene: 8.

The V call is TRBV9, the J call TRBJ2-1; the D is unclear. The CDR3 loop spans 14 amino acids. Per the germline V gene, CDR1 is SGDLS and CDR2 is YYNGEE. Trimming took off 0 bases at V and 4 bases at J, with 8 bases between the two ends. For the CDR3, the DNA is TGTGCCAGCAGCGTAGTAGACGAGTACAATGAGCAGTTCTTC. It yields the protein CASSVVDEYNEQFF.

V is TRBV19 and J is TRBJ1-1, with a possible D match to TRBD1 (5 bases). V was shortened by 2 bases and J by 4 bases, with 14 bases between the two germline ends. CDR3 length equals 15 residues. Germline V gene data show CDR1 as LNHDA and CDR2 as SQIVND (reference sequence). This chain's CDR3 is CASSITGPPTTEAFF. DNA for the CDR3: TGTGCCAGTAGTATAACAGGACCTCCGACCACTGAAGCTTTCTTT.

The chain recombines TRBV19 with TRBJ2-2; 7 nucleotides agree with TRBD1. CDR3 length equals 15 residues. CDR1 is LNHDA and CDR2 is SQIVND in the germline V gene (reference sequence). The junction had 8 bases not matched to a gene; V was cut back by 6 bases and J by 4 bases. DNA for the CDR3: TGTGCCAGTAGCATACAGGGGCTACTCACCGGGGAGCTGTTTTTT. It specifies CASSIQGLLTGELFF.

CDR3 in amino acids: CASSLGGQAYNEQFF. The CDR3 DNA reads as TGTGCCAGCAGCTTAGGGGGGCAGGCGTACAATGAGCAGTTCTTC. The gene calls are TRBV7-9 and TRBJ2-1; D is possibly TRBD1 (6 bases). CDR1 and CDR2 (germline): SEHNR, FQNEAQ (reference sequence). The CDR3 has 15 amino acids. V lost 1 base to trimming and J lost 4 bases, with 11 bases between them.

The gene calls are TRBV7-9 and TRBJ2-1; no clear D. Germline V gene data show CDR1 as SEHNR and CDR2 as FQNEAQ (reference sequence). This CDR3 has 17 amino acids. The V and J ends lost 5 bases and 9 bases respectively, with 26 bases between them. CDR3 amino acids: CASSPEFGLGPITEQFF. The CDR3 bases are TGTGCCAGCAGCCCAGAGTTTGGCCTAGGACCTATCACTGAGCAGTTCTTC.

The gene calls are TRBV27 and TRBJ1-1; D gene ambiguous. Per germline, CDR1 MNHEY and CDR2 SMNVEV (reference sequence). Trimming removed 8 bases from V and 1 base from J, with 14 bases in between. CDR3 length: 14 amino acids. The DNA for the CDR3 is TGTGCCAGCGGGATATTAACAGCGAACACTGAAGCTTTCTTT. Protein product: CASGILTANTEAFF.

The gene calls are TRBV15 and TRBJ1-1; the match to TRBD1 covers 7 bases. CDR1 is LNHNV and CDR2 is YYDKDF in the germline V gene (reference sequence). This CDR3 has 19 residues. Trimming at V came to 3 bases and at J to 3 bases, leaving 19 bases not matched to a gene. The CDR3 sequence: CATSSTPPSLTGLDTEAFF. The CDR3 DNA reads as TGTGCCACCAGCAGTACCCCTCCATCTTTGACAGGGTTGGACACTGAAGCTTTCTTT.

V gene TRBV6-1 combines with J gene TRBJ2-1; 7 nucleotides line up with TRBD2. CDR1 and CDR2 from the germline V gene are MNHNS and SASEGT. The J segment lost 9 bases and the V segment lost 1 base, leaving 15 bases of the junction unmatched. The CDR3 totals 17 residues. CDR3 nucleotides: TGTGCCAGCAGTGAAGGTATGTCGGGCGGGAGCTTTGGTGAGCAGTTCTTC. Residues: CASSEGMSGGSFGEQFF.